This T cell receptor (beta chain) was recovered during a study of OX40 agonist ivuxolimab in advanced cancers. Context from the whole study: Ivuxolimab was a fully human IgG2 agonistic monoclonal antibody targeting the costimulatory receptor OX40 (CD134). The paper describes the monotherapy dose-escalation part (N ≈ 50 patients) of the phase I trial of ivuxolimab. Intravenous ivuxolimab was administered to patients every 2 weeks at six dose levels: 0.01, 0.1, 0.3, 1.5, 3 and 10 mg/kg. Of the roughly 50 dose-escalation patients, hepatocellular carcinoma was present in about 20, melanoma in some 15, renal cell carcinoma in 9 and head and neck cancer in 9. In the dose-escalation cohort, 82.7% of patients were male, and the mean age was approximately 64 years, with a range of about 23 to 90. Prior anti-PD-1, anti-PD-L1 or anti-CTLA-4 therapy was permitted, and about two fifths of dose-escalation patients had received checkpoint inhibitors. Partial responses were achieved by three dose-escalation patients, of whom one had hepatocellular carcinoma and two had cutaneous melanoma. Peripheral TCRbeta sequencing was intended to test whether TCR sequence diversity was altered and clonal T-cell expansion was caused by ivuxolimab.

The trial excluded patients who had a history of autoimmune disease or who were on systemic immunosuppression. Peripheral blood for TCR sequencing was collected from all dose cohorts at baseline, on cycle 4 day 1, and on cycle 7 day 1. The samples were drawn from a first-in-human, open-label, multicenter phase I dose-escalation trial of ivuxolimab. The trial enrolled adults with locally advanced or metastatic head and neck squamous cell, hepatocellular, melanoma or renal cell carcinoma. Before TCR sequencing, CD4+ T cells and CD8+ T cells from peripheral blood were sorted into separate populations. Based on the germline V gene (reference sequence), the CDR1 and CDR2 sequences are PRHDT and FYEKMQ. Relative to germline, V is missing 4 bases and J is missing 3 bases, with 7 bases of the junction outside any gene match. The CDR3 runs 16 amino acids, cysteine and phenylalanine included. CDR3 DNA is the only sequence kept; it has 48 bases, read in frame from the first base.

As for this clone: Its antigen remains undetermined. Base qualities are not at hand, and no much larger clone is one base apart.

To sequence the TCRbeta CDR3 region, genomic DNA was isolated from the sorted cells. The immunoSEQ Assay was used for sequencing of TCRbeta CDR3 regions. Imported from immuneACCESS, the table was reduced by TCRdb to in-frame sequences with V and J called. These copies leave out some clones; in studies compared against another copy, an unresolved V gene accounts for under half, and the cause of the remainder is not known. Counted in this sample were around 46,000 clones; around four fifths of them appeared once. The ten largest clones add up to approximately 15% of the sample. On the study overall, not on this receptor specifically: At doses of 0.1 to 3.0 mg/kg, clonal expansion of both CD4+ and CD8+ T cells in blood was seen between baseline and week 6. After ivuxolimab, CD8+ T cells had more expanded clones than CD4+ T cells on average. Antigen specificity was not determined for the clonally expanded peripheral T cells. Low levels of normalized T-cell clonal expansion were also seen in some nonresponding patients. Partial responders in the 0.1-3.0 mg/kg groups had among the lowest normalized peripheral clonal expansion, especially among CD8+ T cells.

Recombination connected TRBV13 to TRBJ2-3; TRBD2 agrees with 10 junctional bases. The TCR was taken from an adult with an advanced solid tumor such as melanoma, head and neck, liver or kidney cancer. The sample in question was CD4+ or CD8+ T cells sorted from blood, obtained in a trial of the OX40 agonist ivuxolimab. CDR3 sequence: CASSSYSGGQTDTQYF. The DNA sequence follows: TGTGCCAGCAGCTCCTATAGCGGGGGGCAGACAGATACGCAGTATTTT.